The subject of this entry is one T cell receptor (beta chain). The target antigen is unknown. The sample comes from a study of T-cell memory formation after mild COVID-19. The wider study: Largely, the TCR clusters proved donor specific. Whole-study findings and limits: Clones contracting across day 15 to 85 had a balanced CD4/CD8 profile; later expanding clones leaned CD4+. There was no confirmation that second-wave clones peaking on day 37 were SARS-CoV-2 specific.

Germline CDR1 is SGHRS and CDR2 is YFSETQ. V was pared by 6 bases and J by 2 bases, with 17 bases between. The CDR3 sequence is 15 residues long. TCRdb itself ran the 5' RACE reads through MiXCR, one entry per CDR3 protein. Of about 340,000 distinct CDR3 sequences listed, roughly 15% are singletons. The chain combines TRBV5-1 with TRBJ2-5, with D possibly matching TRBD2 (6 bases). Sequenced sample: PBMCs or a T cell subset sorted from them (not recorded which). The receptor's source is a man aged 18 to 29 who had mild COVID-19 (a few samples of this study predate the infection). Cell type and time point are not known. The CDR3 nucleotides read TGCGCCAGCAACGGGCGGGAAACCTATCAAGAGACCCAGTACTTC. It specifies CASNGRETYQETQYF.